One T cell receptor beta chain is described in this entry. What it binds is unknown. The sample originates from a study of cytomegalovirus exposure and HLA in healthy donors. Study details: A later analysis reported the 120 or so validation repertoires used the same platform as the roughly 700 first-cohort repertoires. Overall study results and limits: Most TCR sequences showed up rarely, but some public TCRs showed up in many donors. 150 to 200 TCR beta chains were listed as cytomegalovirus-associated.

Profiled with immunoSEQ multiplex PCR; TCRdb holds only in-frame clones, not every one. The table records around 140,000 clones, around 87% of them present only once. Germline CDR1 and CDR2: SGHRS and YFSETQ. The CDR3 covers 14 residues. V was clipped by 5 bases and J by 5 bases, with 14 bases between them. The donors were part of the validation cohort of 100 to 150 subjects. That cohort was separate from the first cohort, which comprised fewer than 800 subjects. Sequencing was done on a sample of PBMCs. The TCR sequence derives from a man in his late teens or twenties in good health and CMV-seropositive. The chain joins TRBV5-1 to TRBJ2-1; D perhaps matches TRBD2 (6 bases). CDR3 region: CASRVSGDHNEQFF. CDR3 DNA sequence: TGCGCCAGCAGGGTGTCGGGGGACCACAATGAGCAGTTCTTC.